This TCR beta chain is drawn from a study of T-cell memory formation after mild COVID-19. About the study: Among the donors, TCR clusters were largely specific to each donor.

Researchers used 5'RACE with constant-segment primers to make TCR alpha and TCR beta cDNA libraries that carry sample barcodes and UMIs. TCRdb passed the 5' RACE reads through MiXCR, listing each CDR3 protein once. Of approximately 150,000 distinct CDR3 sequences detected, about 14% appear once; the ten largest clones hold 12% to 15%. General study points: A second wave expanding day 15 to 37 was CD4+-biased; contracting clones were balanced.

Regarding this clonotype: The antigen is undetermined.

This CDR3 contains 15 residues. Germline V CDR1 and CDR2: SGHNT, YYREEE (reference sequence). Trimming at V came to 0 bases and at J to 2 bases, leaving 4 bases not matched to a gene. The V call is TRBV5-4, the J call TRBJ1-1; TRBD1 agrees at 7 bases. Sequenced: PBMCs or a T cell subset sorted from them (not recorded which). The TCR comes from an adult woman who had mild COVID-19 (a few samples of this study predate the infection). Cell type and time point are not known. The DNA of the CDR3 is TGTGCCAGCAGCTTGGGATTAGGGGGCAACACTGAAGCTTTCTTT. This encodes CASSLGLGGNTEAFF.